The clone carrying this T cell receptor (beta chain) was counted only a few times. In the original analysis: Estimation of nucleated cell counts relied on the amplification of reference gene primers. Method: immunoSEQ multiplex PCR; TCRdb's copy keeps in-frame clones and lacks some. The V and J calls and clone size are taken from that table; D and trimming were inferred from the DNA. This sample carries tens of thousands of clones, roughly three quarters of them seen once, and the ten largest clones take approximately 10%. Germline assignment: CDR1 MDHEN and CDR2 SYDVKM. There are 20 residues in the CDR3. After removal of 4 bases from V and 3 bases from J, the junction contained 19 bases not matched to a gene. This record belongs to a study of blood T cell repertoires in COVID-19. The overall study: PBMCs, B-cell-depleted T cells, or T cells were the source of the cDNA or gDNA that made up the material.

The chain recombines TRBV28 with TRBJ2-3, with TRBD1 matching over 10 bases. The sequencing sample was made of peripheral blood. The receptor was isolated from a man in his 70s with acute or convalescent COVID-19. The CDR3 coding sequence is TGTGCCAGCAGTTCGGCGACAGGGGGCTATGAGGGGTATGGGACAGATACGCAGTATTTT. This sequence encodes CASSSATGGYEGYGTDTQYF.